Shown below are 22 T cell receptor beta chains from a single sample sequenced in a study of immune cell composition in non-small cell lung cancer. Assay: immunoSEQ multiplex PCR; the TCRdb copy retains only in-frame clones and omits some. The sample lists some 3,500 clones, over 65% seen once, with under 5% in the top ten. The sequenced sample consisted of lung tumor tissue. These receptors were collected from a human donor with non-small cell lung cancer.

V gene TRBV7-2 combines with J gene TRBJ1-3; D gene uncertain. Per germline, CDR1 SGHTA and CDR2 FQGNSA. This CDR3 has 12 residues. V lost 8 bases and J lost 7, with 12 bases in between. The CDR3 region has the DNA TGTGCCAGCCGGCCTTCCGGGAACACCATATATTTT. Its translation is CASRPSGNTIYF. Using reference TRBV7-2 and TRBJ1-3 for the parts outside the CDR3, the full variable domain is GAGVSQSPSNKVTEKGKDVELRCDPISGHTALYWYRQSLGQGLEFLIYFQGNSAPDKSGLPSDRFSAERTGGSVSTLTIQRTQQEDSAVYLCASRPSGNTIYFGEGSWLTVV.

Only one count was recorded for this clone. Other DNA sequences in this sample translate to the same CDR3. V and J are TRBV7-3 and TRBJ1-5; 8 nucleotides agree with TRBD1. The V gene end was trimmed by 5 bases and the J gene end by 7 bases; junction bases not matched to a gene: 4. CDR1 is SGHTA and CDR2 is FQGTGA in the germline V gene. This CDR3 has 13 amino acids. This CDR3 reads CASSPDRGQPQHF. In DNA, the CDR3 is TGTGCCAGCAGCCCTGACAGGGGCCAGCCCCAGCATTTT.

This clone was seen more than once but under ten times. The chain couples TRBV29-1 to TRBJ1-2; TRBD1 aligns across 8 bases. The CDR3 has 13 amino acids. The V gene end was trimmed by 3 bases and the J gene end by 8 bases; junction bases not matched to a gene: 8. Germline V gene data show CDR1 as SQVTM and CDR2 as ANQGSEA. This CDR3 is CSVDHGQGKGYTF. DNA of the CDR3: TGCAGCGTTGACCACGGACAGGGCAAAGGCTACACCTTC.

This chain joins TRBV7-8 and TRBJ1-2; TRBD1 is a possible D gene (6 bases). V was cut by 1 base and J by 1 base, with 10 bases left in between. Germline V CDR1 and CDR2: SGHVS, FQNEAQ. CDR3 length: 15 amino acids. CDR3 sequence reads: CASSLDRALNYGYTF. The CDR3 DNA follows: TGTGCCAGCAGCTTAGACAGGGCACTTAACTATGGCTACACCTTC.

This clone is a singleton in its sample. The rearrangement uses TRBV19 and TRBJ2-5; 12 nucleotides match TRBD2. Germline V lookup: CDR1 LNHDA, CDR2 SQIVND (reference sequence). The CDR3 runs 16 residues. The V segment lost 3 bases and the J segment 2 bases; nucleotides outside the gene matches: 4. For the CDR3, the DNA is TGTGCCAGTAGTATGGGGCTAGCGGGGGGGCAAGAGACCCAGTACTTC. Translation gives CASSMGLAGGQETQYF.

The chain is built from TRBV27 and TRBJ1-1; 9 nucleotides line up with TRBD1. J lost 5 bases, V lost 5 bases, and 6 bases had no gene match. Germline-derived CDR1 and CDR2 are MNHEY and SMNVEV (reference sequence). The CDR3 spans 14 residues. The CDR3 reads CASSTTGTGTEAFF. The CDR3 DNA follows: TGTGCCAGCAGTACAACCGGGACAGGGACTGAAGCTTTCTTT.

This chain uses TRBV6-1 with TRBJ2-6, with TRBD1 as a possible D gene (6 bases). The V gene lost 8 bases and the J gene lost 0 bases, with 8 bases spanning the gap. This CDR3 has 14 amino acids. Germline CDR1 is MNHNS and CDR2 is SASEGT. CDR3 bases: TGTGCCAGCGAACAGGGCTCTGGGGCCAACGTCCTGACTTTC. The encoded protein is CASEQGSGANVLTF.

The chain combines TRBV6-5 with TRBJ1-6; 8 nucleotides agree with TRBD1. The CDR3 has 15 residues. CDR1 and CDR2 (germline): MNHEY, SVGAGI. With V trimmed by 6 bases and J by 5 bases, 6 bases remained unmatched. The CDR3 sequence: CASRRTGPDNSPLHF. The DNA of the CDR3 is TGTGCCAGCAGAAGGACAGGGCCTGATAATTCACCCCTCCACTTT.

In DNA form, the CDR3 reads TGTGCCAGCAGCTTGGGTTGGACAGGGAACACTGAAGCTTTCTTT. Translated, it gives CASSLGWTGNTEAFF. The rearrangement uses TRBV5-6 and TRBJ1-1, with 7 bases lining up with TRBD1. The V gene's germline CDR1 is SGHDT and CDR2 YYEEEE. The V segment lost 0 bases and the J segment 1 base; nucleotides outside the gene matches: 3. This CDR3 is 15 amino acids long.

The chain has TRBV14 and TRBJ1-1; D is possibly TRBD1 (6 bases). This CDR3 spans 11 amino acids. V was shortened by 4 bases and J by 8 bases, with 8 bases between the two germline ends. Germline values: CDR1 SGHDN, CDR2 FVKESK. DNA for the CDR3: TGTGCCAGCAGCCTTGGGACAGAAGCTTTCTTT. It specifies CASSLGTEAFF.

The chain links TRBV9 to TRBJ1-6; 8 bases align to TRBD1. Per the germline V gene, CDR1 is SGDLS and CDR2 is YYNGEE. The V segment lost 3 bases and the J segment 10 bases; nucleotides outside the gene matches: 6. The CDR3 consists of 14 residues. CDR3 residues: CASSEQTGESPLHF. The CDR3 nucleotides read TGTGCCAGCAGCGAACAGACAGGGGAATCACCCCTCCACTTT.

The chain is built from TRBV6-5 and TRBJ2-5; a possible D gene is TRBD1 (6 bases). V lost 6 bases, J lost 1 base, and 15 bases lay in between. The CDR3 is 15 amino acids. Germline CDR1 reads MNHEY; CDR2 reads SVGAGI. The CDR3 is CASRRTVRGQETQYF. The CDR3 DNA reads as TGTGCCAGCAGACGGACAGTTCGGGGCCAAGAGACCCAGTACTTC.

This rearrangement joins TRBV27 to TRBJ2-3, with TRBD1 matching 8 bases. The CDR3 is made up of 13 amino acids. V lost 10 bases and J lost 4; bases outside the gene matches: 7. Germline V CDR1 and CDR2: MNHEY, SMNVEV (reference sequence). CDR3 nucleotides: TGTGCCATCGGTCAGGGGGCCCCAGATACGCAGTATTTT. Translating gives CAIGQGAPDTQYF.

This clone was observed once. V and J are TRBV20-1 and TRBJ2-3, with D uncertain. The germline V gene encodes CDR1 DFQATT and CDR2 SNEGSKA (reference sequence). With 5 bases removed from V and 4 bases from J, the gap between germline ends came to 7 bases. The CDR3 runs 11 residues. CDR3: CSALYPDTQYF. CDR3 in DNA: TGCAGTGCTCTATACCCAGATACGCAGTATTTT.

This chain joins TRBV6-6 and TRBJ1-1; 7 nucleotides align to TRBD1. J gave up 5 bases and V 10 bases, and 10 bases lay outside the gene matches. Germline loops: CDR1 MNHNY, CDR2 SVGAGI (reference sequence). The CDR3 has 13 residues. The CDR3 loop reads CATVIRGSTEAFF. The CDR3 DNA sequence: TGTGCCACCGTAATCAGGGGGTCTACTGAAGCTTTCTTT.

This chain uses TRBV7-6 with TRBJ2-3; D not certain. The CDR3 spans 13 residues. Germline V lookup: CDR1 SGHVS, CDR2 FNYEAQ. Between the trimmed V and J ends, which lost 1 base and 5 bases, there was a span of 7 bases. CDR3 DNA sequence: TGTGCCAGCAGCTTAGATGCAGGAGATACGCAGTATTTT. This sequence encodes CASSLDAGDTQYF.

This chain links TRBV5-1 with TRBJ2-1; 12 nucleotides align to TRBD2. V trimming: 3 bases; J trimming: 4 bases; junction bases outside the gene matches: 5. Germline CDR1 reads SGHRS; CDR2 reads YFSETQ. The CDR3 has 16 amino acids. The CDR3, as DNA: TGCGCCAGCAGCTCCGGACTAGCGGGGAATTACAATGAGCAGTTCTTC. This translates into CASSSGLAGNYNEQFF.

CDR3 amino acids: CASSAGLAGGQYNEQFF. In nucleotides, the CDR3 is TGTGCCAGCAGCGCGGGACTAGCGGGGGGACAGTACAATGAGCAGTTCTTC. The chain employs TRBV5-4 and TRBJ2-1; TRBD2 agrees at 15 bases. Looked up from germline, CDR1 is SGHNT and CDR2 is YYREEE (reference sequence). The CDR3 extends over 17 amino acids. Trimming removed 4 bases from V and 4 bases from J; junction bases left unmatched: 6.

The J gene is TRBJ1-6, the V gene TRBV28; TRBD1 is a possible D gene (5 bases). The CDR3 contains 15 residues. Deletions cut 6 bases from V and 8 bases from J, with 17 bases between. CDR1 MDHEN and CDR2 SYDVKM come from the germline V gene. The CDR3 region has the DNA TGTGCCAGCAGCCGTTCGGGGGTTTTCGATTCACCCCTCCACTTT. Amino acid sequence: CASSRSGVFDSPLHF.

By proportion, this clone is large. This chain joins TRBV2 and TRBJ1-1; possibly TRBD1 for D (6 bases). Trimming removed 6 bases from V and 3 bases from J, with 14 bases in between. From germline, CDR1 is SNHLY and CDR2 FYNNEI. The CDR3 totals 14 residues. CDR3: CASRKRGGDTEAFF. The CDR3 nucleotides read TGTGCCAGCAGAAAAAGGGGGGGTGACACTGAAGCTTTCTTT.

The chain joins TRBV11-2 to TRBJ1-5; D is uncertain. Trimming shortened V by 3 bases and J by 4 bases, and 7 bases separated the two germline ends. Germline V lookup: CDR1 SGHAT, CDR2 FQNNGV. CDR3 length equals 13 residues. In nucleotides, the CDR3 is TGTGCCAGCAGCTTGTCGGAGAATCAGCCCCAGCATTTT. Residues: CASSLSENQPQHF.

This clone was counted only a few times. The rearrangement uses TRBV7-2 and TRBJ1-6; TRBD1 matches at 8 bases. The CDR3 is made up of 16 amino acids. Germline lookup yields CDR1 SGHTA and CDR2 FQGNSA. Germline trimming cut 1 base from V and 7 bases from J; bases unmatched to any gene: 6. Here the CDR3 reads CASSLEVYRGNSPLHF. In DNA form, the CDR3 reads TGTGCCAGCAGCTTAGAAGTGTACAGGGGGAATTCACCCCTCCACTTT.